The entry that follows covers one T cell receptor (beta chain) sequence. Per germline, CDR1 KGHDR and CDR2 SFDVKD. The CDR3 sequence is 14 residues long. J lost 8 bases, V lost 4 bases, and 4 bases had no gene match. Clones were read by immunoSEQ multiplex PCR, and TCRdb kept only the in-frame ones, dropping some. The profile shows approximately 140,000 clones, around four fifths of them singletons. The data are from a study of blood T cell repertoires in COVID-19. Material: peripheral blood. This chain joins TRBV24-1 and TRBJ2-1, with 10 positions matching TRBD1. This receptor was obtained from a man aged 35-49 years with active or convalescent COVID-19. The CDR3 nucleotides read TGTGCCACCAGTGAACGGGACAGGGGCCATGAGCAGTTCTTC. Amino acids: CATSERDRGHEQFF.